This TCR beta chain stems from a study of shared clonotypes between healthy human individuals. Profiled with immunoSEQ multiplex PCR; TCRdb holds only in-frame clones, not every one. This repertoire shows hundreds of thousands of clones, 95% to 98% found once; its top ten account for 0.3%. The CDR3 contains 16 residues. CDR1 and CDR2 (germline): SGHTA, FQGNSA. The ends were cut back, 1 base at V and 0 bases at J, with 11 bases in the middle. The naive CD8 fraction comprised CD45RO-negative cells positively selected for CCR7 and excluded terminally differentiated effector memory CD45RA+ cells. The rearrangement uses TRBV7-2 and TRBJ2-3; either TRBD1 or TRBD2 may supply D (5 bases each). The sample taken for sequencing was naive CD8+ T cells sorted from blood. The receptor's source is a young man in good health. As DNA, the CDR3 is TGTGCCAGCAGCTTAGTTGGGGGTCCTAGCACAGATACGCAGTATTTT. Translation gives CASSLVGGPSTDTQYF.